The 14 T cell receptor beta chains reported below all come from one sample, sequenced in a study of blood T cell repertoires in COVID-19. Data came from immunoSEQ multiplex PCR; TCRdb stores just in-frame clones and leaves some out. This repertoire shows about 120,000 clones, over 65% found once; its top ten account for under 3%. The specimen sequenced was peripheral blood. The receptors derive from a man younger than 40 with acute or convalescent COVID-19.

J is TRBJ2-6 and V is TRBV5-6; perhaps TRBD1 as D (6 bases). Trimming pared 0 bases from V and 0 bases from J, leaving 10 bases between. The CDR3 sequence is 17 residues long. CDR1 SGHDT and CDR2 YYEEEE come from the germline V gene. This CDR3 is CASSLEDRGSGANVLTF. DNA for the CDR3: TGTGCCAGCAGCTTGGAGGACAGAGGCTCTGGGGCCAACGTCCTGACTTTC.

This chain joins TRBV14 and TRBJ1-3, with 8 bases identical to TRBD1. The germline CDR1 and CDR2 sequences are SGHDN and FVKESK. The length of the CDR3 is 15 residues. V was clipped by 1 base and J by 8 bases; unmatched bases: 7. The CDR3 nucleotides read TGTGCCAGCAGCCAAGGGACAGGGTATGGTCACACCATATATTTT. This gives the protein CASSQGTGYGHTIYF.

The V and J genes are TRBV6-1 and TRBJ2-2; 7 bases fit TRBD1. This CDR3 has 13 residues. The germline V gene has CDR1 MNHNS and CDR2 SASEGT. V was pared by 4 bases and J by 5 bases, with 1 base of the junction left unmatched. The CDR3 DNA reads TGTGCCAGCAGTGCCAGGGGGACCGGGGAGCTGTTTTTT. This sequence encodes CASSARGTGELFF.

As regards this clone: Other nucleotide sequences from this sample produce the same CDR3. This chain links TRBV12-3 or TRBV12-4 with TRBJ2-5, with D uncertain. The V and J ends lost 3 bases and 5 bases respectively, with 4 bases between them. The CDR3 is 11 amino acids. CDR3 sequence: CASSFSETQYF. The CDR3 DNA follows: TGTGCCAGCAGTTTCTCTGAGACCCAGTACTTC.

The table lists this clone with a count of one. The CDR3 DNA follows: TGCAGCGTTTCGGTGGGACAGACCACAGATACGCAGTATTTT. Protein sequence: CSVSVGQTTDTQYF. The chain links TRBV29-1 to TRBJ2-3; 7 nucleotides align to TRBD1. Looked up from germline, CDR1 is SQVTM and CDR2 is ANQGSEA. V lost 5 bases and J lost 2; bases outside the gene matches: 7. The CDR3 sequence is 14 residues long.

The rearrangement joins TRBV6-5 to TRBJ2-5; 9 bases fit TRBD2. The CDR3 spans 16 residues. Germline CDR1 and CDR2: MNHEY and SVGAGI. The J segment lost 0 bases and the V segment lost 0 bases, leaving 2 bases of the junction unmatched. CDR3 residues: CASSYSLAGDQETQYF. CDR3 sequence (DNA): TGTGCCAGCAGTTACTCGTTAGCGGGGGACCAAGAGACCCAGTACTTC.

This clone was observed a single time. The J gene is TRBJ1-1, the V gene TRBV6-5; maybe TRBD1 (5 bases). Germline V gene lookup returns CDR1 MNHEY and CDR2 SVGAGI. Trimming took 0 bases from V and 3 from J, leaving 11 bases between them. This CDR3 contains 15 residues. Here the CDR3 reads CASSYSEGYYTEAFF. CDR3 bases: TGTGCCAGCAGTTACTCGGAGGGGTACTACACTGAAGCTTTCTTT.

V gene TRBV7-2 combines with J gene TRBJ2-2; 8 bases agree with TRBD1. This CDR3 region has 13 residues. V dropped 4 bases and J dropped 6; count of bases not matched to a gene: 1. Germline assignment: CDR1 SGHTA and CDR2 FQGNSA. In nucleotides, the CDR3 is TGTGCCAGCAGCTCCAGGGGGCCCGGGGAGCTGTTTTTT. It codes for CASSSRGPGELFF.

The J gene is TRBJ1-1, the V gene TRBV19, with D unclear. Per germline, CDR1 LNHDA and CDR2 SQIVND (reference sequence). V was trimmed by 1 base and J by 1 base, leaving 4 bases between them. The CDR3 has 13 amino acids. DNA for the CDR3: TGTGCCAGTAGTATAGCTACGAACACTGAAGCTTTCTTT. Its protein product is CASSIATNTEAFF.

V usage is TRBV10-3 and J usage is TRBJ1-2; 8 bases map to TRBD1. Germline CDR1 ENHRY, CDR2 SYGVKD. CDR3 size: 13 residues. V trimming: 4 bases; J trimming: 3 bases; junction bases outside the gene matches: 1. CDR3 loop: CAISVDRDYGYTF. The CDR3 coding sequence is TGTGCCATCAGTGTGGACAGGGACTATGGCTACACCTTC.

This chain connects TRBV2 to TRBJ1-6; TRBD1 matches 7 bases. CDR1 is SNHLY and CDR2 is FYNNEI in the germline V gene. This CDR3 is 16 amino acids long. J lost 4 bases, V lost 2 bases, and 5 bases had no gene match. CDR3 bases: TGTGCCAGCAGTGAACGTGGGGACAGTTATAATTCACCCCTCCACTTT. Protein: CASSERGDSYNSPLHF.

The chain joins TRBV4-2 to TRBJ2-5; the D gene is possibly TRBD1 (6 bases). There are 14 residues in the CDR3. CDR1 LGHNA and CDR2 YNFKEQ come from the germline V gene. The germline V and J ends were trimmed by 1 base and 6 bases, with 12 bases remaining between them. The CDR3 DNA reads TGTGCCAGCAGCCAAGCGAGTGGGGGCCAGACCCAGTACTTC. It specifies CASSQASGGQTQYF.

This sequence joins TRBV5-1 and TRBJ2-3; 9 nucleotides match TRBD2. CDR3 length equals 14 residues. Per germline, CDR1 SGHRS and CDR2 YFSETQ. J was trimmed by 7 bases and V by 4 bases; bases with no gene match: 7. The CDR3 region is CASSPGTSMNTQYF. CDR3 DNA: TGCGCCAGCAGCCCCGGGACTAGCATGAATACGCAGTATTTT. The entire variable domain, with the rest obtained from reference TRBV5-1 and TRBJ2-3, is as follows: KAGVTQTPRYLIKTRGQQVTLSCSPISGHRSVSWYQQTPGQGLQFLFEYFSETQRNKGNFPGRFSGRQFSNSRSEMNVSTLELGDSALYLCASSPGTSMNTQYFGPGTRLTVL.

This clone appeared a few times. Here the CDR3 reads CASSSPGTSNTGELFF. As DNA, the CDR3 is TGTGCCAGCAGTTCTCCCGGGACTAGCAACACCGGGGAGCTGTTTTTT. The chain recombines TRBV7-9 with TRBJ2-2; 9 nucleotides align to TRBD2. Germline V gives CDR1 SEHNR, CDR2 FQNEAQ (reference sequence). V was pared by 6 bases and J by 2 bases, with 7 bases of the junction left unmatched. CDR3 length: 16 amino acids.